This T cell receptor beta chain is drawn from a study of shared clonotypes between healthy human individuals. This clone was seen only a few times. Libraries were prepared by immunoSEQ multiplex PCR; TCRdb keeps only in-frame clonotypes and omits some of them. The sample records around 2.5 million clones, 93% being singletons. Trimming pared 2 bases from V and 5 bases from J, leaving 15 bases between. From germline, CDR1 is MDHEN and CDR2 SYDVKM. CDR3 length: 15 amino acids. Sample: naive CD4+ T cells from PBMCs. The subset: CD45RA+ positively selected. The chain couples TRBV28 to TRBJ1-1, with D maybe TRBD1 (6 bases). This TCR was sampled from a man aged 18-30 years in good health. Some clones in this sample may be carry-over from other donors' samples. The chain's CDR3 is CASSLPAGAVTEAFF. DNA of the CDR3: TGTGCCAGCAGTTTACCCGCGGGGGCGGTTACTGAAGCTTTCTTT.